What follows is one T cell receptor beta chain and its context. Original methodology: Junction-only immunoSEQ data arrived without quality scores, meaning filtering differed. TCRdb keeps only in-frame clones here, not all; method: immunoSEQ multiplex PCR. V, J and clone size are taken as reported in that table, and D and trimming were inferred from the DNA itself. This table has roughly 2.5 million clones, over 85% appearing once. The data belong to a study of shared clonotypes between healthy human individuals. Sequenced: naive CD4+ T cells sorted from blood. Sample subset: CD45RA+ positively selected. The source is a man younger than 35 in good health.

The CDR3 bases are TGTGCCAGCAGCTTAGAAAATAGCGGGAACACCCGACGATACGAGCAGTACTTC. Residues: CASSLENSGNTRRYEQYF. V gene TRBV7-6 combines with J gene TRBJ2-7; 8 bases fit TRBD2. The CDR3 has 18 residues. After removal of 1 base from V and 4 bases from J, the junction contained 15 bases not matched to a gene. CDR1 and CDR2 from the germline V gene are SGHVS and FNYEAQ.